These 19 T cell receptor beta chains share one sample of origin, sequenced in a study of shared clonotypes between healthy human individuals. Measured with immunoSEQ multiplex PCR; TCRdb has only the in-frame clones, and not every one. The table lists about 2.4 million clones, roughly 93% of them singletons. The specimen was naive CD4+ T cells from PBMCs. The subset denotes: CD45RA+ positively selected. These receptors all come from a man younger than 35 in good health. Some clones in this sample may be carry-over from other donors' samples.

The genes are TRBV7-2 and TRBJ1-5; D may be TRBD1 (5 bases). The germline V gene encodes CDR1 SGHTA and CDR2 FQGNSA. The CDR3 contains 15 residues. With 2 bases removed from V and 6 bases from J, the gap between germline ends came to 14 bases. In DNA form, the CDR3 reads TGTGCCAGCAGCTTAATGAGGGTTCAGGGTCAGCCCCAGCATTTT. Encoded protein: CASSLMRVQGQPQHF.

This chain uses TRBV18 with TRBJ1-5, with a weak D call TRBD1 (6 bases). The germline gives CDR1 KGHSH, CDR2 LQKENI. The CDR3 is 15 residues long. The V and J ends lost 3 bases and 6 bases respectively, with 15 bases between them. The CDR3 DNA is TGTGCCAGCTCACCCGACAGGCCAGGGGCTCAGCCCCAGCATTTT. This translates into CASSPDRPGAQPQHF.

The V call is TRBV28, the J call TRBJ2-2; TRBD1 is a possible D gene (5 bases). Trimming removed 5 bases at V and 6 bases at J, with 13 bases between. Germline lookup yields CDR1 MDHEN and CDR2 SYDVKM. The length of the CDR3 is 14 residues. The CDR3 here is CASSVQEYAGELFF. The CDR3 bases are TGTGCCAGCAGTGTACAGGAATACGCCGGGGAGCTGTTTTTT.

The rearrangement uses TRBV11-3 and TRBJ2-3; unclear D gene. Germline loops: CDR1 SGHNT, CDR2 YENEEA. CDR3 length equals 13 residues. Trimming stripped 0 bases from V and 3 bases from J, with 4 bases between. The CDR3 DNA reads TGTGCCAGCAGCTTAGAATCTACAGATACGCAGTATTTT. Encoded protein: CASSLESTDTQYF.

The rearrangement links TRBV19 to TRBJ1-5, with a possible D match to TRBD1 (6 bases). Germline V lookup: CDR1 LNHDA, CDR2 SQIVND (reference sequence). Trimming cost V 2 bases and J 13 bases, with 21 bases left between them. The length of the CDR3 is 15 residues. The CDR3 region has the DNA TGTGCCAGTAGTATATTAGGCGCAGGGGATAGCCGACAGCATTTT. This encodes CASSILGAGDSRQHF.

The V and J genes are TRBV2 and TRBJ2-1, with no clear D. The V and J ends lost 6 bases and 0 bases respectively, with 15 bases between them. The length of the CDR3 is 16 residues. Germline V CDR1 and CDR2: SNHLY, FYNNEI. CDR3 DNA: TGTGCCAGCAGCGGGTCCTACCTGAGCTCCTACAATGAGCAGTTCTTC. Translation gives CASSGSYLSSYNEQFF. Based on the CDR3 plus reference TRBV2 and TRBJ2-1, the full variable domain is EPEVTQTPSHQVTQMGQEVILRCVPISNHLYFYWYRQILGQKVEFLVSFYNNEISEKSEIFDDQFSVERPDGSNFTLKIRSTKLEDSAMYFCASSGSYLSSYNEQFFGPGTRLTVL.

The sample holds one count of this clone. This sequence joins TRBV19 and TRBJ1-2; D not resolved. V was pared by 7 bases and J by 5 bases, with 26 bases between. The CDR3 loop spans 17 amino acids. The germline gives CDR1 LNHDA, CDR2 SQIVND (reference sequence). The CDR3, as DNA: TGTGCCAGTACCAATACCCGAACGGGGAAGGAACCATATGGCTACACCTTC. It is translated as CASTNTRTGKEPYGYTF.

This clone appeared a single time. Other nucleotide sequences in the sample specify the same CDR3. The chain carries TRBV5-1 and TRBJ1-4; 7 nucleotides line up with TRBD1. V trimming: 0 bases; J trimming: 8 bases; junction bases outside the gene matches: 1. This CDR3 is built from 13 residues. Germline-derived CDR1 and CDR2 are SGHRS and YFSETQ. The CDR3, as DNA: TGCGCCAGCAGCTTGGGACAGGGCGAAAAACTGTTTTTT. This gives the protein CASSLGQGEKLFF.

The genes are TRBV27 and TRBJ2-3, with TRBD1 matching over 9 bases. Trimming cost V 6 bases and J 4 bases; bases outside gene matches: 2. CDR3 length equals 13 residues. Germline V gene lookup returns CDR1 MNHEY and CDR2 SMNVEV (reference sequence). In nucleotides, the CDR3 is TGTGCCAGCAGCCGACAGGGGGCAGATACGCAGTATTTT. Amino acid sequence: CASSRQGADTQYF.

V is TRBV9 and J is TRBJ2-5; perhaps D is TRBD1 or TRBD2 (6 bases each). This CDR3 region has 15 residues. The germline V gene encodes CDR1 SGDLS and CDR2 YYNGEE. With 0 bases removed from V and 5 bases from J, the gap between germline ends came to 14 bases. The CDR3 loop is CASSVGYGGHETQYF. The CDR3 DNA reads TGTGCCAGCAGCGTAGGGTATGGGGGGCACGAGACCCAGTACTTC.

The table lists this clone with a count of one. The sample has other DNA sequences that encode this CDR3 too. This rearrangement joins TRBV18 to TRBJ2-2, with a possible D match to TRBD1 (5 bases). Trimming stripped 1 base from V and 5 bases from J, with 5 bases between. The CDR3 has 13 amino acids. Germline values: CDR1 KGHSH, CDR2 LQKENI. CDR3 loop: CASSPQGTGELFF. Here the CDR3 DNA reads TGTGCCAGCTCACCACAGGGGACCGGGGAGCTGTTTTTT.

The V call is TRBV6-5, the J call TRBJ2-6, with D possibly being TRBD1 or TRBD2 (6 bases each). The CDR3 is 15 amino acids. The V gene lost 0 bases and the J gene lost 13 bases, with 16 bases spanning the gap. Per germline, CDR1 MNHEY and CDR2 SVGAGI. As DNA, the CDR3 is TGTGCCAGCAGTTACTCGAGGGGGGCCCAGGGTGTCCTGACTTTC. Residues: CASSYSRGAQGVLTF.

Only one count was recorded for this clone. The rearrangement links TRBV18 to TRBJ1-3; 8 positions match TRBD1. Germline loops: CDR1 KGHSH, CDR2 LQKENI. The CDR3 spans 16 residues. V shed 6 bases and J 0 bases; nucleotides not matched to a gene: 7. CDR3 loop: CASSSTGAYSGNTIYF. CDR3 DNA: TGTGCCAGCTCCTCGACAGGGGCTTACTCTGGAAACACCATATATTTT.

The gene calls are TRBV5-1 and TRBJ2-3; D remains unclear. CDR1 is SGHRS and CDR2 is YFSETQ in the germline V gene. The length of the CDR3 is 13 residues. V was shortened by 3 bases and J by 4 bases, with 9 bases between the two germline ends. The CDR3 sequence is CASSWEGPDTQYF. The CDR3 DNA is TGCGCCAGCAGCTGGGAAGGGCCAGATACGCAGTATTTT.

V is TRBV6-1 and J is TRBJ2-7, with 7 nucleotides matching TRBD2. This CDR3 region has 16 residues. V was pared by 3 bases and J by 4 bases, with 12 bases of the junction left unmatched. CDR1 MNHNS and CDR2 SASEGT come from the germline V gene. The DNA of the CDR3 is TGTGCCAGCAGTGACGCCGGGCGGGAGAGCGTATACGAGCAGTACTTC. Its protein product is CASSDAGRESVYEQYF.

The J gene is TRBJ2-1, the V gene TRBV7-8, with D tentatively TRBD2 (6 bases). The length of the CDR3 is 16 residues. The V and J ends lost 2 bases and 6 bases respectively, with 17 bases between them. Germline values: CDR1 SGHVS, CDR2 FQNEAQ. The CDR3 spells CASSLPGLPEGNEQFF. The CDR3 DNA follows: TGTGCCAGCAGCTTACCCGGACTACCGGAGGGCAATGAGCAGTTCTTC.

Concerning this clone: Additional DNA sequences in this sample encode the identical CDR3. The chain carries TRBV27 and TRBJ2-7; no definite D call. The CDR3 extends over 13 amino acids. Germline V CDR1 and CDR2: MNHEY, SMNVEV (reference sequence). V lost 5 bases and J lost 4, with 12 bases in between. In DNA form, the CDR3 reads TGTGCCAGCAGTCCCCGTCGGTCATACGAGCAGTACTTC. It is translated as CASSPRRSYEQYF.

This chain uses TRBV9 with TRBJ2-5; 11 bases are shared with TRBD1. Trimming took 5 bases from V and 4 from J; bases not matched to a gene: 13. The CDR3 extends over 17 amino acids. The germline V gene encodes CDR1 SGDLS and CDR2 YYNGEE. In nucleotides, the CDR3 is TGTGCCAGCAGTGACGGGGGACAGGGGGGCACGGGAGAGACCCAGTACTTC. This translates into CASSDGGQGGTGETQYF.

Points on this clone: The germline gene is not matched at one end of the junction; a read error may be the cause. The sample contains more than one DNA sequence encoding this CDR3. This sequence joins TRBV5-4 and TRBJ1-4, with D possibly TRBD1 on 5 matching bases. The CDR3 sequence is 17 residues long. CDR1 is SGHNT, CDR2 YYREEE, per germline (reference sequence). The CDR3, as DNA: TGTGCTAGCAGCTTGGCCTTAGGAGGGGTCGCTAATGAAAAACTGTTTTTT. It codes for CASSLALGGVANEKLFF.